These 26 T cell receptor beta chains share one sample of origin, sequenced in a study of T cells after posttransplantation cyclophosphamide. Libraries were prepared by immunoSEQ multiplex PCR; TCRdb keeps only in-frame clonotypes and omits some of them. This sample comprises some 46,000 clones, none seen once only. Sequencing was carried out using PBMCs. These TCRs come from a middle-aged man in good health, CMV-negative, and a related stem cell transplant donor.

The CDR3 loop reads CASSFSGRSQETQYF. The CDR3 bases are TGCGCCAGCAGCTTTAGCGGGAGGTCACAAGAGACCCAGTACTTC. This chain joins TRBV5-1 and TRBJ2-5; TRBD2 aligns across 10 bases. The length of the CDR3 is 15 residues. V lost 2 bases to trimming and J lost 2 bases; unmatched junction nucleotides: 3. Germline CDR1 is SGHRS and CDR2 is YFSETQ. The full variable domain, in which reference TRBV5-1 and TRBJ2-5 provide the parts outside the CDR3, is KAGVTQTPRYLIKTRGQQVTLSCSPISGHRSVSWYQQTPGQGLQFLFEYFSETQRNKGNFPGRFSGRQFSNSRSEMNVSTLELGDSALYLCASSFSGRSQETQYFGPGTRLLVL.

The chain carries TRBV18 and TRBJ2-6; possibly TRBD2 for D (5 bases). Trimming removed 3 bases at V and 0 bases at J, with 6 bases between. The CDR3 runs to 15 residues. The V gene's germline CDR1 is KGHSH and CDR2 LQKENI. CDR3 nucleotides: TGTGCCAGCTCACCCGGGGACTCTGGGGCCAACGTCCTGACTTTC. This codes for CASSPGDSGANVLTF. Looking up the rest from reference TRBV18 and TRBJ2-6 gives the full variable domain: NAGVMQNPRHLVRRRGQEARLRCSPMKGHSHVYWYRQLPEEGLKFMVYLQKENIIDESGMPKERFSAEFPKEGPSILRIQQVVRGDSAAYFCASSPGDSGANVLTFGAGSRLTVL.

The table lists this clone with many counts. The chain combines TRBV15 with TRBJ1-5; D is possibly TRBD1 (5 bases). Trimming left V 6 bases short and J 1 base short, with 13 bases between. CDR1 and CDR2 (germline): LNHNV, YYDKDF (reference sequence). CDR3 size: 15 residues. The CDR3 loop reads CATSWQGSSNQPQHF. The CDR3 coding sequence is TGTGCCACCAGTTGGCAGGGATCAAGCAATCAGCCCCAGCATTTT.

This clone was detected a few times. CDR3 residues: CASSFLTGGSQNGYTF. CDR3 sequence (DNA): TGTGCCAGCAGTTTCCTTACAGGGGGATCACAGAATGGCTACACCTTC. The genes are TRBV27 and TRBJ1-2, with TRBD1 matching 8 bases. This CDR3 is built from 16 residues. V shed 3 bases, J shed 6 bases, and the junction held 12 bases outside the gene matches. Per germline, CDR1 MNHEY and CDR2 SMNVEV (reference sequence).

This clone was picked up a small number of times. The chain links TRBV6-5 to TRBJ2-3; tentatively, D is TRBD1 (5 bases). Trimming removed 6 bases at V and 0 bases at J, with 10 bases between. CDR3 size: 14 residues. Per the germline V gene, CDR1 is MNHEY and CDR2 is SVGAGI. The CDR3 sequence is CASSPRQSTDTQYF. The CDR3 DNA is TGTGCCAGCAGCCCGCGACAGAGCACAGATACGCAGTATTTT.

DNA of the CDR3: TGTGCCAGCAGTTACGGACCCGGGGGCAATCAGCCCCAGCATTTT. Translated, it gives CASSYGPGGNQPQHF. The chain recombines TRBV6-6 with TRBJ1-5; D not certain. Between the trimmed V and J ends, which lost 2 bases and 2 bases, there was a span of 10 bases. Germline V lookup: CDR1 MNHNY, CDR2 SVGAGI (reference sequence). The CDR3 has 15 residues.

This clone was picked up many times. The chain joins TRBV2 to TRBJ1-1, with D possibly matching TRBD1 (6 bases). The CDR3 extends over 15 amino acids. V was pared by 5 bases and J by 1 base, with 14 bases between. CDR1 is SNHLY, CDR2 FYNNEI, per germline. This CDR3 is CASSPFDRRNTEAFF. CDR3 DNA: TGTGCCAGCAGTCCTTTTGACAGGCGGAACACTGAAGCTTTCTTT.

This clone was found many times. The chain carries TRBV9 and TRBJ2-7; a possible D gene is TRBD2 (5 bases). This CDR3 has 15 amino acids. V was shortened by 6 bases and J by 0 bases, with 16 bases between the two germline ends. In germline, CDR1 is SGDLS, CDR2 YYNGEE. This CDR3 reads CASKRYSVLSYEQYV. In DNA form, the CDR3 reads TGTGCCAGCAAGAGATATAGCGTCCTCTCCTACGAGCAGTACGTC.

This clone has at least ten counts. The chain carries TRBV7-6 and TRBJ2-7, with D perhaps matching TRBD2 (5 bases). From germline, CDR1 is SGHVS and CDR2 FNYEAQ. This CDR3 spans 16 amino acids. Trimming shortened V by 5 bases and J by 3 bases, and 20 bases separated the two germline ends. The CDR3 nucleotides are TGTGCCAGCAGCCCAAGAGGCAGGACTTTAGGCTACGAGCAGTACTTC. Translated, it gives CASSPRGRTLGYEQYF.

This clone was seen many times. The chain joins TRBV6-1 to TRBJ2-7, with a tentative D call TRBD2 (5 bases). The CDR3 contains 13 residues. Per germline, CDR1 MNHNS and CDR2 SASEGT. V was shortened by 5 bases and J by 2 bases, with 10 bases between the two germline ends. The CDR3 DNA is TGTGCCAGCAGTATCCGGGAAACCTACGAGCAGTACTTC. Its protein product is CASSIRETYEQYF.

This clone was found many times. This sequence joins TRBV7-3 and TRBJ2-1, with 16 nucleotides matching TRBD2. V shed 2 bases and J 9 bases; nucleotides not matched to a gene: 4. The CDR3 length is 16 residues. Germline V gives CDR1 SGHTA, CDR2 FQGTGA. The CDR3 DNA is TGTGCCAGCAGCTTAGTGGGACTAGCGGGGGGGATTGAGCAGTTCTTC. Protein: CASSLVGLAGGIEQFF. The full variable domain, in which reference TRBV7-3 and TRBJ2-1 provide the parts outside the CDR3, is GAGVSQTPSNKVTEKGKYVELRCDPISGHTALYWYRQSLGQGPEFLIYFQGTGAADDSGLPNDRFFAVRPEGSVSTLKIQRTERGDSAVYLCASSLVGLAGGIEQFFGPGTRLTVL.

At least ten counts were recorded for this clone. The chain combines TRBV4-2 with TRBJ1-3; D not resolved. The CDR3 spans 15 residues. In germline, CDR1 is LGHNA, CDR2 YNFKEQ. V was clipped by 3 bases and J by 1 base, with 10 bases between them. For the CDR3, the DNA is TGTGCCAGCAGCCAGCCCGGAGGGTCTGGAAACACCATATATTTT. Amino acids: CASSQPGGSGNTIYF.

This clone was detected a few times. The J gene is TRBJ2-1, the V gene TRBV29-1; 15 bases agree with TRBD2. The CDR3 extends over 17 amino acids. The trim removed 4 bases at V and 3 bases at J, leaving 7 bases unmatched. Germline-derived CDR1 and CDR2 are SQVTM and ANQGSEA. The CDR3 sequence is CSVVVGTSGRNYNEQFF. CDR3 bases: TGCAGCGTTGTGGTGGGGACTAGCGGGAGGAACTACAATGAGCAGTTCTTC.

This clone has just a few counts. The CDR3 region has the DNA TGTGCCAGCAGCTTAAACGTGGTAGCGGGACAGGAGACCCAGTACTTC. Translated, it gives CASSLNVVAGQETQYF. The chain employs TRBV5-4 and TRBJ2-5, with D tentatively TRBD2 (8 bases). This CDR3 has 16 amino acids. Between the trimmed V and J ends, which lost 2 bases and 5 bases, there was a span of 19 bases. Per germline, CDR1 SGHNT and CDR2 YYREEE (reference sequence).

This clone was counted at least ten times. The chain joins TRBV5-5 to TRBJ1-1, with D tentatively TRBD1 (6 bases). The germline V and J ends were trimmed by 2 bases and 5 bases, with 19 bases remaining between them. From germline, CDR1 is SGHKS and CDR2 YYEKEE (reference sequence). This CDR3 region has 16 residues. Here the CDR3 reads CASSFGTTDLRTEAFF. The CDR3 DNA follows: TGTGCCAGCAGCTTCGGGACAACCGACCTGAGGACTGAAGCTTTCTTT.

The V and J genes are TRBV7-9 and TRBJ2-7; 9 nucleotides line up with TRBD1. This CDR3 has 16 residues. The trim removed 4 bases at V and 1 base at J, leaving 8 bases unmatched. CDR1 is SEHNR and CDR2 is FQNEAQ in the germline V gene (reference sequence). The CDR3 sequence is CASSWTGASSSYEQYF. CDR3 nucleotides: TGTGCCAGCAGCTGGACAGGGGCCTCCAGTTCCTACGAGCAGTACTTC. The full variable domain, completed using reference TRBV7-9 and TRBJ2-7, is DTGVSQNPRHKITKRGQNVTFRCDPISEHNRLYWYRQTLGQGPEFLTYFQNEAQLEKSRLLSDRFSAERPKGSFSTLEIQRTEQGDSAMYLCASSWTGASSSYEQYFGPGTRLTVT.

This clone was seen at least ten times. The rearrangement uses TRBV7-9 and TRBJ2-1; no reliable D call. The CDR3 runs 12 residues. Germline values: CDR1 SEHNR, CDR2 FQNEAQ (reference sequence). The V end was cut by 5 bases, the J end by 8 bases, with 10 bases between. The DNA of the CDR3 is TGTGCCAGCAGCCCGGTAGCAGATGAGCAGTTCTTC. The encoded protein is CASSPVADEQFF.

This clone came up many times. The rearrangement links TRBV29-1 to TRBJ1-5; 10 nucleotides match TRBD1. Germline lookup yields CDR1 SQVTM and CDR2 ANQGSEA. V was clipped by 4 bases and J by 1 base; unmatched bases: 13. The CDR3 runs to 18 residues. CDR3 nucleotides: TGCAGCGTTGGCGGAGGGACAGGGGAAAAGAGAAGCAATCAGCCCCAGCATTTT. Its translation is CSVGGGTGEKRSNQPQHF.

In its sample, this clone was seen many times. This chain connects TRBV9 to TRBJ1-5; D is unresolved. From germline, CDR1 is SGDLS and CDR2 YYNGEE. V lost 2 bases, J lost 3 bases, and 18 bases lay in between. The CDR3 consists of 17 residues. In DNA form, the CDR3 reads TGTGCCAGCAGCGTCCATGATCTTGGGCTGATCAATCAGCCCCAGCATTTT. Amino acid sequence: CASSVHDLGLINQPQHF.

This clone was counted many times. The chain links TRBV5-1 to TRBJ1-2; no firm D call. Germline CDR1 SGHRS, CDR2 YFSETQ. V was shortened by 0 bases and J by 8 bases, with 11 bases between the two germline ends. This CDR3 region has 13 residues. CDR3 nucleotides: TGCGCCAGCAGCTTGGACCCGGTCGAAGGCTACACCTTC. Its translation is CASSLDPVEGYTF.

This chain connects TRBV6-5 to TRBJ1-1; no reliable D call. Trimming cost V 6 bases and J 0 bases, with 8 bases left between them. The CDR3 consists of 13 residues. Germline lookup yields CDR1 MNHEY and CDR2 SVGAGI. CDR3 in amino acids: CASRTALNTEAFF. The CDR3 DNA reads as TGTGCCAGCAGAACAGCTTTGAACACTGAAGCTTTCTTT.

This clone was observed many times. The chain couples TRBV2 to TRBJ1-1; weak D call: TRBD1 (5 bases). Germline V gives CDR1 SNHLY, CDR2 FYNNEI. With 6 bases removed from V and 0 bases from J, the gap between germline ends came to 11 bases. The CDR3 totals 14 residues. The CDR3 DNA follows: TGTGCCAGCAGCCAGGACACCCTGAACACTGAAGCTTTCTTT. It specifies CASSQDTLNTEAFF.

This clone appeared many times. The V gene is TRBV10-3, the J gene TRBJ1-5; D ambiguous. V was clipped by 3 bases and J by 4 bases, with 10 bases between them. The CDR3 has 14 amino acids. From germline, CDR1 is ENHRY and CDR2 SYGVKD. CDR3 sequence (DNA): TGTGCCATCAGTGACCAGAGGCTAAATCAGCCCCAGCATTTT. Its translation: CAISDQRLNQPQHF.

This clone was detected a few times. The gene calls are TRBV4-2 and TRBJ1-3; D remains ambiguous. There are 16 residues in the CDR3. V was cut by 0 bases and J by 0 bases, with 9 bases left in between. Germline lookup yields CDR1 LGHNA and CDR2 YNFKEQ. The CDR3 reads CASSQDGGSSGNTIYF. The CDR3 coding sequence is TGTGCCAGCAGCCAAGACGGAGGGAGCTCTGGAAACACCATATATTTT.

The table lists this clone with many counts. V usage is TRBV11-2 and J usage is TRBJ2-1; the D is unclear. The CDR3 sequence is 12 residues long. Trimming took off 5 bases at V and 3 bases at J, with 5 bases between the two ends. CDR1 and CDR2 from the germline V gene are SGHAT and FQNNGV. CDR3 amino acids: CASSHNYNEQFF. The CDR3 DNA reads as TGTGCCAGCAGCCACAACTACAATGAGCAGTTCTTC.

This clone appeared many times. The V gene is TRBV4-1, the J gene TRBJ1-2, with TRBD1 as a possible D gene (6 bases). Trimming shortened V by 1 base and J by 8 bases, and 11 bases separated the two germline ends. The CDR3 totals 13 residues. From germline, CDR1 is MGHRA and CDR2 YSYEKL. This chain's CDR3 is CASSQATGYGYTF. The CDR3 DNA reads as TGCGCCAGCAGCCAAGCAACAGGGTACGGCTACACCTTC.